This TCR beta chain was identified during a study of metastatic and nonmetastatic thyroid tumors. Of note for this clone: A much more abundant neighbour one base away suggests this may be a read error.

As handled by the study authors: To classify distant metastasis in papillary thyroid cancer, a model was built from CDR3 differences across clinicopathological groups. TCRdb recomputed clones from the PCR reads via MiXCR. The V and J calls here are based on TCRdb, not the publication. The data show roughly 48,000 clones, about a sixth seen once. Trimming cost V 7 bases and J 2 bases; bases outside gene matches: 7. Germline V gives CDR1 MNHNS, CDR2 SASEGT. The CDR3 covers 15 residues. Among the patients, none had received any treatment before thyroid surgery. The sequencing sample was made of blood. The V gene is TRBV6-1, the J gene TRBJ2-7; 11 bases are shared with TRBD2. The receptor was isolated from a female donor with papillary thyroid cancer or a benign thyroid nodule (not recorded which). Some clones in this sample may be carry-over from other donors' samples. CDR3 in DNA: TGTGCCAGCATCCCCGGGACTAGCGGCCCCTACGAGCAGTACTTC. Translated, it gives CASIPGTSGPYEQYF.